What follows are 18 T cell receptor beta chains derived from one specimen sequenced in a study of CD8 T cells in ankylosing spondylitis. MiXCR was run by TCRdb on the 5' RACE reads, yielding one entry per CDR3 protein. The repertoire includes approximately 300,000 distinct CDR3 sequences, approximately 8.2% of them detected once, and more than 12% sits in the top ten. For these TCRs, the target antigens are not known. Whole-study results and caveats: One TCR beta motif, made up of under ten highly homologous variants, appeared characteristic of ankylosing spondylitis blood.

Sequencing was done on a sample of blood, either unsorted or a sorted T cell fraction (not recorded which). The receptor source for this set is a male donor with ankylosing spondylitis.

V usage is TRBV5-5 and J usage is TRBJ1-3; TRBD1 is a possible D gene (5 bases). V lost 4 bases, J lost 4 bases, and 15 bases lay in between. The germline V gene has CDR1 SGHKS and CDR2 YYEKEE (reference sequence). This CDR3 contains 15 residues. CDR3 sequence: CASSQGPDPGNTIYF. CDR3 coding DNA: TGTGCCAGCAGCCAGGGCCCCGATCCGGGAAACACCATATATTTT.

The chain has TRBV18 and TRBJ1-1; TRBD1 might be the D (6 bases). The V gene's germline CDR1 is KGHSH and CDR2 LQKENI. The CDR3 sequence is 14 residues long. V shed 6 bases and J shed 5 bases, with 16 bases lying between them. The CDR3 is CASSGGRSVTEAFF. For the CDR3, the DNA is TGTGCCAGCTCGGGGGGCCGATCTGTGACTGAAGCTTTCTTT.

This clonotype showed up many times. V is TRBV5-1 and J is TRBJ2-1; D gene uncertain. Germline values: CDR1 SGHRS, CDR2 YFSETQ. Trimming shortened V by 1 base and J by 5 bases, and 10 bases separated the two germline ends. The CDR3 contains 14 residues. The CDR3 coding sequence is TGCGCCAGCAGCTTGAATACTCTGGACAATGAGCAGTTCTTC. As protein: CASSLNTLDNEQFF.

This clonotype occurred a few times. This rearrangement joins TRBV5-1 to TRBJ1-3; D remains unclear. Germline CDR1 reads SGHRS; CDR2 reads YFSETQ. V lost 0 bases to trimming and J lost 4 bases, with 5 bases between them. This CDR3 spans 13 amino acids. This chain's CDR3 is CASSLASGNTIYF. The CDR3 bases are TGCGCCAGCAGCTTGGCCAGCGGAAACACCATATATTTT.

The CDR3 DNA reads TGCGCCAGCAGCTTGGTGGTGGGAGCGGGCGAGCAGTTCTTC. Its protein product is CASSLVVGAGEQFF. The chain has TRBV5-1 and TRBJ2-1; weak D call: TRBD2 (6 bases). Germline-derived CDR1 and CDR2 are SGHRS and YFSETQ. Trimming pared 0 bases from V and 10 bases from J, leaving 14 bases between. The CDR3 covers 14 residues.

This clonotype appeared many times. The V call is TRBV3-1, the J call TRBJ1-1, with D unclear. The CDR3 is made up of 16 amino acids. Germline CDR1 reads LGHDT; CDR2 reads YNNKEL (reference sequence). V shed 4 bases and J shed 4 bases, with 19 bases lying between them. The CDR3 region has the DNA TGTGCCAGCAGCCGTTCCCCCGCGGGGATTGGCACTGAAGCTTTCTTT. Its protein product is CASSRSPAGIGTEAFF.

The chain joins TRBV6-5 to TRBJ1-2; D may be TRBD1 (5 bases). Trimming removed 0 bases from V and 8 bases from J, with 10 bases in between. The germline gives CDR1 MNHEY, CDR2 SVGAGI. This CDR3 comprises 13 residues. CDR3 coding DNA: TGTGCCAGCAGTTACTCCAGGGCTTGGGGCTACACCTTC. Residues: CASSYSRAWGYTF.

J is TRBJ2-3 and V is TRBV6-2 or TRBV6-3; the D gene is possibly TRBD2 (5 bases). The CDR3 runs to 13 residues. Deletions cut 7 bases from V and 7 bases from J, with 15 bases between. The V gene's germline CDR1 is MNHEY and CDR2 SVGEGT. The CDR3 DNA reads TGTGCCAGCACCCATTCTAGCAGGAATACGCAGTATTTT. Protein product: CASTHSSRNTQYF.

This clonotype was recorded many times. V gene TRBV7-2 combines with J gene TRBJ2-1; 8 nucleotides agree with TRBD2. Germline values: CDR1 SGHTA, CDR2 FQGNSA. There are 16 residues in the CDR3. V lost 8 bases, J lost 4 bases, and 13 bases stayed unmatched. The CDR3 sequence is CASALYTLAGYNEQFF. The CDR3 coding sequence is TGTGCCAGCGCGCTCTATACTCTAGCGGGTTACAATGAGCAGTTCTTC.

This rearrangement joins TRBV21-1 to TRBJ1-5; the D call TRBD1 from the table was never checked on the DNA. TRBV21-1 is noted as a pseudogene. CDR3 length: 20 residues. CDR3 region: CASSPTLRGQSINSNQPQHF. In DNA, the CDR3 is TGTGCCAGCAGCCCAACCCTACGGGGACAAAGTATCAATAGCAATCAGCCCCAGCATTTT.

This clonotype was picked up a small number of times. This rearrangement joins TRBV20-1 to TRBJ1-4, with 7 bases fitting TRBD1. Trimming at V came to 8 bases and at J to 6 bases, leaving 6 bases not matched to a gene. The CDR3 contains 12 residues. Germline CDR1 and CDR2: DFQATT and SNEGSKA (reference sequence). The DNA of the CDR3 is TGCAGTATCCGCGGACAGGATGAAAAACTGTTTTTT. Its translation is CSIRGQDEKLFF.

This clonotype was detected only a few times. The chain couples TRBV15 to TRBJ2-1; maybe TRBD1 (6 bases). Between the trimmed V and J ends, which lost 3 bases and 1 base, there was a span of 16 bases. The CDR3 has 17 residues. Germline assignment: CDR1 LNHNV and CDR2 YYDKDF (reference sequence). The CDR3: CATSRGAGVSSYNEQFF. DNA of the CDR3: TGTGCCACCAGCAGGGGGGCCGGGGTCTCTTCCTACAATGAGCAGTTCTTC.

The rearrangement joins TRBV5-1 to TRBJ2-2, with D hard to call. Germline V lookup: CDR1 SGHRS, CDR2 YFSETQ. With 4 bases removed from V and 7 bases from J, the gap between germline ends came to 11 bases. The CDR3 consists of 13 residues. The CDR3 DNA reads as TGCGCCAGCAGCGACCCGCCCGGCGGGGAGCTGTTTTTT. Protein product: CASSDPPGGELFF.

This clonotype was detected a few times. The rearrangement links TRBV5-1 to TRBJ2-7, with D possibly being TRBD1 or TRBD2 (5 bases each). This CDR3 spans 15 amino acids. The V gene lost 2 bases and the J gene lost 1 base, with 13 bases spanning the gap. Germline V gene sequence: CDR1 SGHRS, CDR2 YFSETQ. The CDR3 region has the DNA TGCGCCAGCAGCTTTTTAACAGGAGGTTCCTACGAGCAGTACTTC. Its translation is CASSFLTGGSYEQYF.

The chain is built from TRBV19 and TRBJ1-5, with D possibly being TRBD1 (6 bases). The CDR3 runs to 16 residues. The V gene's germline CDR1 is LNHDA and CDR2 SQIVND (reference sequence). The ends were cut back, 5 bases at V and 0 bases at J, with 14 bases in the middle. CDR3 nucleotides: TGTGCCAGTAGTCCCCAGGACAGTTATAGCAATCAGCCCCAGCATTTT. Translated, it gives CASSPQDSYSNQPQHF.

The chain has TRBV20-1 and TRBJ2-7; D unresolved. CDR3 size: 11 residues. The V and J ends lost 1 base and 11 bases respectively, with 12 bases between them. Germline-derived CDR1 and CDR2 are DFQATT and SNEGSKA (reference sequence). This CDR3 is CSARVPLVEYF. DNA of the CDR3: TGCAGTGCTAGAGTACCCCTTGTGGAGTACTTC.

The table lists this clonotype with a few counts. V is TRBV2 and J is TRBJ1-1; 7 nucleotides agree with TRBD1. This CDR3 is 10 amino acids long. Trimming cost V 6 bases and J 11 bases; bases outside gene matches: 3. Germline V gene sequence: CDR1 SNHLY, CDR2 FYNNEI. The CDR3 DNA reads TGTGCCAGCAGGGAACAGGGGGCTTTCTTT. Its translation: CASREQGAFF.

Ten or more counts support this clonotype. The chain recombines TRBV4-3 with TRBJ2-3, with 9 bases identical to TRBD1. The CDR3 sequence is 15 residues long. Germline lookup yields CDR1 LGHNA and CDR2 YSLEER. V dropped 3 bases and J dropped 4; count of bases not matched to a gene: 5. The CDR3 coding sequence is TGCGCCAGCAGCCATGCGGGACAGGGCTCAGATACGCAGTATTTT. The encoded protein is CASSHAGQGSDTQYF.